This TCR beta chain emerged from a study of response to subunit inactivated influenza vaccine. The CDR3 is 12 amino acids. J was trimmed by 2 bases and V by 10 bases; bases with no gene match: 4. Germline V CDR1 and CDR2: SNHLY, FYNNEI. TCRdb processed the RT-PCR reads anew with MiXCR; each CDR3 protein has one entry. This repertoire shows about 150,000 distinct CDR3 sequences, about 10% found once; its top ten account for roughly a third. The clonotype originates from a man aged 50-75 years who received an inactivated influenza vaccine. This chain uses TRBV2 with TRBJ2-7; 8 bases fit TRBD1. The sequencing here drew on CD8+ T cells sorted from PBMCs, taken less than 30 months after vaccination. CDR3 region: CAIKDRAYEQYF. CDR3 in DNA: TGTGCCATTAAGGACAGGGCCTACGAGCAGTACTTC.